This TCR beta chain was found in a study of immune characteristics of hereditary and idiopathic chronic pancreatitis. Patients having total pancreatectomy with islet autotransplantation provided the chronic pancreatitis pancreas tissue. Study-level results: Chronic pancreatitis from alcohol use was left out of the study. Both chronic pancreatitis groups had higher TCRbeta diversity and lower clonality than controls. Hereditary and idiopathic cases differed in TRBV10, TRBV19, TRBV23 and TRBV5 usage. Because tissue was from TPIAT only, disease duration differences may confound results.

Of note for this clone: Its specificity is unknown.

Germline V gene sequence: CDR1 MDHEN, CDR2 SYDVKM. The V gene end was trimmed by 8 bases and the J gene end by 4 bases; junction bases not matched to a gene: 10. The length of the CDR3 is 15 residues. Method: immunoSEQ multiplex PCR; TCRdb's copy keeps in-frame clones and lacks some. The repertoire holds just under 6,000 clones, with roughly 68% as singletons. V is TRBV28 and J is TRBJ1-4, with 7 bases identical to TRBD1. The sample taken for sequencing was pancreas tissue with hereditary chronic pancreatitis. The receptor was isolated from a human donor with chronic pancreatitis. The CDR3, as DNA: TGTGCCAGCGCAATAACAGGGGCCGGTAATGAAAAACTGTTTTTT. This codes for CASAITGAGNEKLFF. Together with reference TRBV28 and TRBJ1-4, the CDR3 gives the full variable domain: DVKVTQSSRYLVKRTGEKVFLECVQDMDHENMFWYRQDPGLGLRLIYFSYDVKMKEKGDIPEGYSVSREKKERFSLILESASTNQTSMYLCASAITGAGNEKLFFGSGTQLSVL.